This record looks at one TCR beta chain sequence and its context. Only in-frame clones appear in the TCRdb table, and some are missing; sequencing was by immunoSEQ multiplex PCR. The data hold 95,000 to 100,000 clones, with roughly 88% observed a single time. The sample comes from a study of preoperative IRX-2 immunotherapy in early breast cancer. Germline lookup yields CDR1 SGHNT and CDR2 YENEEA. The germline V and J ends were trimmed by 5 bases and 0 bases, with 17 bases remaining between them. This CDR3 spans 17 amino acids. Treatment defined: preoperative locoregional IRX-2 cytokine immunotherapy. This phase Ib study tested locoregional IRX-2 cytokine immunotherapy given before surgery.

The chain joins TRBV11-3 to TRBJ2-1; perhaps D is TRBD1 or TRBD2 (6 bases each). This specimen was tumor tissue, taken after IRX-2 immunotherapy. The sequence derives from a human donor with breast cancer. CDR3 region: CASSLGGGIPSYNEQFF. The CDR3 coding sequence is TGTGCCAGCAGCCTCGGAGGGGGGATTCCCTCCTACAATGAGCAGTTCTTC.